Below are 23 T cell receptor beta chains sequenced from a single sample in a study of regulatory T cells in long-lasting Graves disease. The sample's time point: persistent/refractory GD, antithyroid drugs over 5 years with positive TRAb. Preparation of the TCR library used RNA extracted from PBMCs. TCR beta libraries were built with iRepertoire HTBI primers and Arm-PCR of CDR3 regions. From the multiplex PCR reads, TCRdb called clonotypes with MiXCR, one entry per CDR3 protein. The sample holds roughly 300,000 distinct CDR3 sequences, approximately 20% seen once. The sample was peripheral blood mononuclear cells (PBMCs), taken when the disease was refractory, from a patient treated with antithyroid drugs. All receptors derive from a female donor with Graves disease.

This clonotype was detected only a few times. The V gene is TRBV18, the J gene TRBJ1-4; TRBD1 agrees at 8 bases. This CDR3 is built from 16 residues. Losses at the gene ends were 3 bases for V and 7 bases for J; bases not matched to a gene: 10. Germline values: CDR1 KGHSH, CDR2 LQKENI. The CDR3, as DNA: TGTGCCAGCTCACCCGGGACAGGAGCCAAGGCTGAAAAACTGTTTTTT. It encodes CASSPGTGAKAEKLFF.

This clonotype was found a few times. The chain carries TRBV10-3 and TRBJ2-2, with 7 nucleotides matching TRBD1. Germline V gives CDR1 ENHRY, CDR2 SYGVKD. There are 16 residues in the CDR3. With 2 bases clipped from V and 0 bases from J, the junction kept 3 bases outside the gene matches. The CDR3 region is CAISETTGPNTGELFF. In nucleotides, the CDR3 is TGTGCCATCAGTGAGACGACAGGGCCGAACACCGGGGAGCTGTTTTTT.

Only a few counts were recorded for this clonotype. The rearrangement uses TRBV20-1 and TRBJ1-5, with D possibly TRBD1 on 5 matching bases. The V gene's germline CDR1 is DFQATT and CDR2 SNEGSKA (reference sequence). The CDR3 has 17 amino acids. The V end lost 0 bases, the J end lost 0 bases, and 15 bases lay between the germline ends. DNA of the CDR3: TGCAGTGCTAGAGAGGTGGGAGGGGCGGATAGCAATCAGCCCCAGCATTTT. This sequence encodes CSAREVGGADSNQPQHF.

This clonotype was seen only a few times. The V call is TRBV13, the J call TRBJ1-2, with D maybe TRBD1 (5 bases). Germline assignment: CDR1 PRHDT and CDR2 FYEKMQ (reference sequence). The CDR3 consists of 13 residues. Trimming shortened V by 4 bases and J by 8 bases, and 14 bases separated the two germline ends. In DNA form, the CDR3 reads TGTGCCAGCAGCTCGGACACGCCAGGCGGCTACACCTTC. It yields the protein CASSSDTPGGYTF. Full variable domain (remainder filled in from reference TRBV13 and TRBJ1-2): AAGVIQSPRHLIKEKRETATLKCYPIPRHDTVYWYQQGPGQDPQFLISFYEKMQSDKGSIPDRFSAQQFSDYHSELNMSSLELGDSALYFCASSSDTPGGYTFGSGTRLTVV.

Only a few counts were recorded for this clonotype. The CDR3 DNA reads TGCGCCAGCAGCCAAGTAGCGGGGGACAGGGGGCTGTACGAGCAGTACTTC. Translating it yields CASSQVAGDRGLYEQYF. The chain has TRBV4-3 and TRBJ2-7; 12 bases are shared with TRBD1. The CDR3 has 17 amino acids. V lost 1 base and J lost 4; bases outside the gene matches: 8. Germline CDR1 and CDR2: LGHNA and YSLEER.

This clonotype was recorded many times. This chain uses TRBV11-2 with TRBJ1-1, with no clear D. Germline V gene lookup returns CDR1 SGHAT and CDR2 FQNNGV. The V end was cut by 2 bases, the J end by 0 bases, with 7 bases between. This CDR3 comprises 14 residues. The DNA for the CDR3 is TGTGCCAGCAGCTTATCAGACCTGAACACTGAAGCTTTCTTT. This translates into CASSLSDLNTEAFF. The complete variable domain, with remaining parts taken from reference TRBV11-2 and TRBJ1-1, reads EAGVAQSPRYKIIEKRQSVAFWCNPISGHATLYWYQQILGQGPKLLIQFQNNGVVDDSQLPKDRFSAERLKGVDSTLKIQPAKLEDSAVYLCASSLSDLNTEAFFGQGTRLTVV.

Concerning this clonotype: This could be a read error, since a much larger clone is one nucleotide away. The DNA of the CDR3 is TGTGCCAGCAGCTCAGCTCCCCAAGAGACCCAGTACTTC. Its translation is CASSSAPQETQYF. The J gene is TRBJ2-5, the V gene TRBV7-2; D is unclear. V lost 4 bases and J 1 base, leaving 7 bases between the germline ends. CDR1 is SGHTA and CDR2 is FQGNSA in the germline V gene. The CDR3 totals 13 residues.

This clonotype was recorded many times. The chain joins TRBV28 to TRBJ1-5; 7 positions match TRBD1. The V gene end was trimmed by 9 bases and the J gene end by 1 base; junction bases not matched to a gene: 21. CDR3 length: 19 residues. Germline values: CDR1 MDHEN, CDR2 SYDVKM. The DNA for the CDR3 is TGTGCCAGGATTCTCTTCAGGTGTGAAGGCAGGGGGAGCAATCAGCCCCAGCATTTT. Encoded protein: CARILFRCEGRGSNQPQHF.

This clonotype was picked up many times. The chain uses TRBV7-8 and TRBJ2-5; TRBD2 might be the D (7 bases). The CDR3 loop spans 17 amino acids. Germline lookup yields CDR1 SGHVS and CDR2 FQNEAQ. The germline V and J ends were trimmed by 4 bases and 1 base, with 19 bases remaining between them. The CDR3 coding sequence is TGTGCCAGCAGCTCTCTCCGGGGGGCCGCCGTCCAAGAGACCCAGTACTTC. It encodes CASSSLRGAAVQETQYF.

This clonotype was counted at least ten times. The CDR3 DNA follows: TGTGCCAGTCGTGGACAGGGGGCAACTAATGAAAAACTGTTTTTT. It specifies CASRGQGATNEKLFF. The gene calls are TRBV28 and TRBJ1-4, with 10 bases lining up with TRBD1. V lost 9 bases to trimming and J lost 0 bases; unmatched junction nucleotides: 4. The CDR3 loop spans 15 amino acids. CDR1 and CDR2 (germline): MDHEN, SYDVKM.

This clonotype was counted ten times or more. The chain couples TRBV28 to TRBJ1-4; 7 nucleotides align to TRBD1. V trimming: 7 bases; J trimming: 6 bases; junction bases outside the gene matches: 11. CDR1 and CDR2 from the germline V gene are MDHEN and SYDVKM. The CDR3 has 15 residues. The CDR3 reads CASTLTGARDEKLFF. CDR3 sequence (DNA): TGTGCCAGCACCCTCACAGGGGCCAGGGATGAAAAACTGTTTTTT. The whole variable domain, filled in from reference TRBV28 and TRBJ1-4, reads DVKVTQSSRYLVKRTGEKVFLECVQDMDHENMFWYRQDPGLGLRLIYFSYDVKMKEKGDIPEGYSVSREKKERFSLILESASTNQTSMYLCASTLTGARDEKLFFGSGTQLSVL.

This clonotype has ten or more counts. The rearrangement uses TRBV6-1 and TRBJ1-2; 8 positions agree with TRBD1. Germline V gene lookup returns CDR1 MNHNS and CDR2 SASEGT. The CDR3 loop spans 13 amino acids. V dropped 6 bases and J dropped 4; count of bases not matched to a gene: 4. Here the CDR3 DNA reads TGTGCCAGCAGAAAGACAGGGGCCTATGGCTACACCTTC. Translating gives CASRKTGAYGYTF.

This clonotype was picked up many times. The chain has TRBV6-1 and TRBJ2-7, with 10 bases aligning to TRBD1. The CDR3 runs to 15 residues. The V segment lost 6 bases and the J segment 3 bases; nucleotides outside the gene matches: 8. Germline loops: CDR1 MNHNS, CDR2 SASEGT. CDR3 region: CASRPGQGGNYEQYF. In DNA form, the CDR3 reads TGTGCCAGCAGGCCCGGACAGGGGGGAAACTACGAGCAGTACTTC.

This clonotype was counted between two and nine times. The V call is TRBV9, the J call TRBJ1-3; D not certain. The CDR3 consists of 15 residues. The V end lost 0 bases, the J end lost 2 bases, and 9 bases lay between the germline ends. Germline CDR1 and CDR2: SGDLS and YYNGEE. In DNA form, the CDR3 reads TGTGCCAGCAGCGTAGGGGTGGGCCCTGGAAACACCATATATTTT. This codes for CASSVGVGPGNTIYF.

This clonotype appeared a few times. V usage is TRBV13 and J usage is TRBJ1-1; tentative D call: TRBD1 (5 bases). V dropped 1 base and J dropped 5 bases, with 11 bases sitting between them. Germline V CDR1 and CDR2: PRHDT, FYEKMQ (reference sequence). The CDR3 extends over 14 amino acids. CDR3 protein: CASSLEGFRTEAFF. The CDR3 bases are TGTGCCAGCAGCTTAGAGGGGTTTCGGACTGAAGCTTTCTTT.

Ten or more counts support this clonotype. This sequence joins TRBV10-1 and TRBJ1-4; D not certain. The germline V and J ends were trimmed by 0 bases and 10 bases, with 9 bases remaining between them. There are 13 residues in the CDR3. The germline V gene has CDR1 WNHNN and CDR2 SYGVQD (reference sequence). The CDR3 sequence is CASSESTLGKLFF. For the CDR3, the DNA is TGCGCCAGCAGTGAGTCGACTCTGGGAAAACTGTTTTTT.

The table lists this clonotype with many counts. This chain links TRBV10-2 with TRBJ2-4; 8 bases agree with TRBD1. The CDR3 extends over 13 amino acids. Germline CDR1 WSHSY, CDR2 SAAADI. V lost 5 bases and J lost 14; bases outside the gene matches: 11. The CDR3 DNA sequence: TGCGCCAGCAGTCGGGACAGGAACACGGACAAGTACTTC. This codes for CASSRDRNTDKYF.

The CDR3, as DNA: TGCGCCAGCAGCCTCTGGACTAGCGGACTAGTCGGCACAGATACGCAGTATTTT. It codes for CASSLWTSGLVGTDTQYF. The chain carries TRBV5-1 and TRBJ2-3, with 10 positions matching TRBD2. This CDR3 region has 18 residues. CDR1 SGHRS and CDR2 YFSETQ come from the germline V gene. Trimming cost V 4 bases and J 1 base; bases outside gene matches: 12.

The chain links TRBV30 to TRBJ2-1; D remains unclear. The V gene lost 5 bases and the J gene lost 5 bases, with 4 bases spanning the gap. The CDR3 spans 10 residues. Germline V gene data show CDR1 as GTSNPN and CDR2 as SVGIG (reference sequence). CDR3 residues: CAWGDNEQFF. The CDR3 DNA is TGTGCCTGGGGGGACAATGAGCAGTTCTTC.

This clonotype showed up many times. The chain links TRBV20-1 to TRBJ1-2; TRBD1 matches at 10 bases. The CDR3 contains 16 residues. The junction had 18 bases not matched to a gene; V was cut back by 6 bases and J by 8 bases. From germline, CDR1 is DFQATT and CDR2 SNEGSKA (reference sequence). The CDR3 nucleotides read TGCAGTGCCACCAATCTCGATCCGACAGGGGGCTCAGGCTACACCTTC. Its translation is CSATNLDPTGGSGYTF.

CDR3 in amino acids: CASSTGQGVQPQHF. The DNA of the CDR3 is TGCGCCAGCAGCACGGGACAGGGTGTTCAGCCCCAGCATTTT. The V and J genes are TRBV4-1 and TRBJ1-5; the match to TRBD1 covers 9 bases. The V segment lost 5 bases and the J segment 6 bases; nucleotides outside the gene matches: 5. This CDR3 comprises 14 residues. The V gene's germline CDR1 is MGHRA and CDR2 YSYEKL.

The CDR3 DNA is TGCGCCAGCAGCTTGGCCCCCGGGACAGGGCTAAACACTGAAGCTTTCTTT. Translation: CASSLAPGTGLNTEAFF. The genes are TRBV5-1 and TRBJ1-1; 9 bases are a match to TRBD1. The J segment lost 2 bases and the V segment lost 0 bases, leaving 8 bases of the junction unmatched. Germline V gene sequence: CDR1 SGHRS, CDR2 YFSETQ. The CDR3 has 17 amino acids.

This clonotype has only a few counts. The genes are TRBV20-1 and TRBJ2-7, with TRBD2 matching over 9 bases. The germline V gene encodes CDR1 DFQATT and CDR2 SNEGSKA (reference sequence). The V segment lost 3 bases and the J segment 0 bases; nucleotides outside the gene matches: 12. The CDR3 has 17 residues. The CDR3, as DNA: TGCAGTGCTAGTGACCTAGCGGGAAAAATCCGCTCCTACGAGCAGTACTTC. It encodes CSASDLAGKIRSYEQYF.